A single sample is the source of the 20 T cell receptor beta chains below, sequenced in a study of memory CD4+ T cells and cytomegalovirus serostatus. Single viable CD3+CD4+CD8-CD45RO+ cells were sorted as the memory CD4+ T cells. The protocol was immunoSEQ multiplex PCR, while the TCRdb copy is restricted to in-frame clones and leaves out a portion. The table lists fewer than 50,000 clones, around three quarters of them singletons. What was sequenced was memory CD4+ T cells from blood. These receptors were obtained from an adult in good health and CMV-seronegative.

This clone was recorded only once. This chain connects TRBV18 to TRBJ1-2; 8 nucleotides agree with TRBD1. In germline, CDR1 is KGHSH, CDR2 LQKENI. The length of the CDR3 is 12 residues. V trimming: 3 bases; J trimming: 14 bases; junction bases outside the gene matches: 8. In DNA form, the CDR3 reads TGTGCCAGCTCACCTCCGACAGGGGCTAAAACCTTC. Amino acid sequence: CASSPPTGAKTF. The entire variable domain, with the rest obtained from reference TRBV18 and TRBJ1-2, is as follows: NAGVMQNPRHLVRRRGQEARLRCSPMKGHSHVYWYRQLPEEGLKFMVYLQKENIIDESGMPKERFSAEFPKEGPSILRIQQVVRGDSAAYFCASSPPTGAKTFGSGTRLTVV.

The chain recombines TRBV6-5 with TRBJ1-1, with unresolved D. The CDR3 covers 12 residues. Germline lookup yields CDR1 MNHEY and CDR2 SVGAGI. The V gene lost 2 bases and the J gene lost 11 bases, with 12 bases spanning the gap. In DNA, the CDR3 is TGTGCCAGCAGTTACCCGACCGGGGTGGCTTTCTTT. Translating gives CASSYPTGVAFF.

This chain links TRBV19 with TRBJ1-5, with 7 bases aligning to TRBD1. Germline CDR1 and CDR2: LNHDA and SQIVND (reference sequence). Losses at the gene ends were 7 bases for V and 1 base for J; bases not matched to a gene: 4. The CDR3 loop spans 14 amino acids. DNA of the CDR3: TGTGCCAGTACTACAGGGGACAGCAATCAGCCCCAGCATTTT. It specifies CASTTGDSNQPQHF.

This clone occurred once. CDR3 amino acids: CASSLDTSKGETQYF. CDR3 DNA sequence: TGCGCCAGCAGCCTGGACACCTCAAAGGGGGAGACCCAGTACTTC. The chain couples TRBV5-1 to TRBJ2-5, with D perhaps TRBD1 (5 bases). The V and J ends lost 4 bases and 5 bases respectively, with 18 bases between them. Germline CDR1 is SGHRS and CDR2 is YFSETQ. CDR3 length: 15 amino acids.

The CDR3: CASTSGGFNEKLFF. In nucleotides, the CDR3 is TGTGCCAGCACCTCCGGAGGATTTAATGAAAAACTGTTTTTT. V gene TRBV28 combines with J gene TRBJ1-4; D is undetermined. The CDR3 is made up of 14 amino acids. Germline V gene data show CDR1 as MDHEN and CDR2 as SYDVKM. Trimming left V 7 bases short and J 4 bases short, with 13 bases between.

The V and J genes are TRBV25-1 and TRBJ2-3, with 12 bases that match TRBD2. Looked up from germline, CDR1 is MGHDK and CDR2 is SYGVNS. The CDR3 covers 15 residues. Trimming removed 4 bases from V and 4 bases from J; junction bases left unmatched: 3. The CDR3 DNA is TGTGCCAGCAGTGGGGGACTAGCGGGCTCAGATACGCAGTATTTT. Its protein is CASSGGLAGSDTQYF.

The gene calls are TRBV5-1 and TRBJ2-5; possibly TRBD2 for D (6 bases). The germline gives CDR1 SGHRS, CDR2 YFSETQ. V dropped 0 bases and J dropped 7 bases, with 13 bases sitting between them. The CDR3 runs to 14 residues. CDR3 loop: CASSLGGNGGTQYF. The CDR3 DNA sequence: TGCGCCAGCAGCTTGGGGGGCAACGGGGGGACCCAGTACTTC.

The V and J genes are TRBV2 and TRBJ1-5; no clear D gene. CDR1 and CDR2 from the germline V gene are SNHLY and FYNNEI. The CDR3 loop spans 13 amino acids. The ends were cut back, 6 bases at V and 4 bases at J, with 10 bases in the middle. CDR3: CASRVLRNQPQHF. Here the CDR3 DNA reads TGTGCCAGCAGGGTCCTAAGAAATCAGCCCCAGCATTTT.

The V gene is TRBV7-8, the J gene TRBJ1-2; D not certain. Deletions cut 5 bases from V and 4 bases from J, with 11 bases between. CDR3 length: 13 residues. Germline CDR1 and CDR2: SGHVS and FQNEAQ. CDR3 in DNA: TGTGCCAGCAGCCCACGCCGGACCTATGGCTACACCTTC. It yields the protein CASSPRRTYGYTF.

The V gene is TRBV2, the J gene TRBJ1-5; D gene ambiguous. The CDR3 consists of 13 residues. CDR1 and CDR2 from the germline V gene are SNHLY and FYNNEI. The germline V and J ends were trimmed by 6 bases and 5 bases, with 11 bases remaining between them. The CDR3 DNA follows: TGTGCCAGCAGCCGGACGGAAGATCAGCCCCAGCATTTT. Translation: CASSRTEDQPQHF.

CDR3 protein: CASSPIRDTEAFF. In nucleotides, the CDR3 is TGTGCCAGCTCACCAATCAGGGACACTGAAGCTTTCTTT. This rearrangement joins TRBV18 to TRBJ1-1, with D maybe TRBD1 (5 bases). The CDR3 has 13 residues. The V gene's germline CDR1 is KGHSH and CDR2 LQKENI. Trimming cost V 2 bases and J 3 bases, with 7 bases left between them. Based on the CDR3 plus reference TRBV18 and TRBJ1-1, the full variable domain is NAGVMQNPRHLVRRRGQEARLRCSPMKGHSHVYWYRQLPEEGLKFMVYLQKENIIDESGMPKERFSAEFPKEGPSILRIQQVVRGDSAAYFCASSPIRDTEAFFGQGTRLTVV.

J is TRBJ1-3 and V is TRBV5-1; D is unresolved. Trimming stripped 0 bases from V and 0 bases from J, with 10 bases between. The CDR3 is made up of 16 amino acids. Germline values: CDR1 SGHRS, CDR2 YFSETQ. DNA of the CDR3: TGCGCCAGCAGCTTGGCCGGCGGACTCTCTGGAAACACCATATATTTT. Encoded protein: CASSLAGGLSGNTIYF.

The CDR3 DNA reads TGTGCCAGTAGGTTGGACGGAAACTATGGCTACACCTTC. Translation gives CASRLDGNYGYTF. V is TRBV19 and J is TRBJ1-2; D not resolved. The length of the CDR3 is 13 residues. Looked up from germline, CDR1 is LNHDA and CDR2 is SQIVND (reference sequence). V was clipped by 6 bases and J by 2 bases, with 10 bases between them.

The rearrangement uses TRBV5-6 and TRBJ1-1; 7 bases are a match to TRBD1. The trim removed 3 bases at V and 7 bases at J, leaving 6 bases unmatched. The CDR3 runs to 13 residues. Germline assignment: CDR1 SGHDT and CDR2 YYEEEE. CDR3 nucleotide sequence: TGTGCCAGCAGCTCACAGGGGTCGAATGAAGCTTTCTTT. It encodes CASSSQGSNEAFF.

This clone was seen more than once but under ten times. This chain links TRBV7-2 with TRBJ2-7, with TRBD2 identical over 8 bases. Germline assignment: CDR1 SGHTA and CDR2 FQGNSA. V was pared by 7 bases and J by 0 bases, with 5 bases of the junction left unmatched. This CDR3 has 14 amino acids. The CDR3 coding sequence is TGTGCCAGCACCCGGGGGGGGGTCTCCTACGAGCAGTACTTC. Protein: CASTRGGVSYEQYF.

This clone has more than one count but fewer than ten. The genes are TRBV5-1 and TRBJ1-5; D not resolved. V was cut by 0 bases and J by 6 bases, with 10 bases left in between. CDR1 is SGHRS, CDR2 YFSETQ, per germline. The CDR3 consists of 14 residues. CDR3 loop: CASSLGTTGQPQHF. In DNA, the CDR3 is TGCGCCAGCAGCTTGGGGACGACGGGTCAGCCCCAGCATTTT.

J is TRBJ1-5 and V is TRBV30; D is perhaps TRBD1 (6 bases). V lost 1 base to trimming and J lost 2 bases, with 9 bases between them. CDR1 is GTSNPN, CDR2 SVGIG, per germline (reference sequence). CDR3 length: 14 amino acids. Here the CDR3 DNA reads TGTGCCTGGAGTGAGTCAGGGGGCAATCAGCCCCAGCATTTT. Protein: CAWSESGGNQPQHF.

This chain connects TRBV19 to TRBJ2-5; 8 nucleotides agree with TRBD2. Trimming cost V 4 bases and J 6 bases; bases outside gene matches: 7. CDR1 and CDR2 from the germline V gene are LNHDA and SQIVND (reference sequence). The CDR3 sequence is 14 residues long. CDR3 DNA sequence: TGTGCCAGTAGTACGAGCGGGAGTGGCAAGACCCAGTACTTC. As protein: CASSTSGSGKTQYF. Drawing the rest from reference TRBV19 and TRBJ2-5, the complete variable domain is DGGITQSPKYLFRKEGQNVTLSCEQNLNHDAMYWYRQDPGQGLRLIYYSQIVNDFQKGDIAEGYSVSREKKESFPLTVTSAQKNPTAFYLCASSTSGSGKTQYFGPGTRLLVL.

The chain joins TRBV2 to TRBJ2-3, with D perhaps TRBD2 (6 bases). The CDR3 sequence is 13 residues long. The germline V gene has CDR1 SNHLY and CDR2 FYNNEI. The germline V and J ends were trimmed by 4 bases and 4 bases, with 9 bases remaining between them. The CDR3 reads CASSVPGADTQYF. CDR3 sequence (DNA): TGTGCCAGCAGTGTGCCGGGAGCAGATACGCAGTATTTT.

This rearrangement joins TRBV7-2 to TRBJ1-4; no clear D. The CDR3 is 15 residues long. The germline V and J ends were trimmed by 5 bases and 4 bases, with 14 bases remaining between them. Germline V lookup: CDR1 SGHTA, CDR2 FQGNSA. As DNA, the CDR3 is TGTGCCAGCAGCACAGCAAGGGCGGATAATGAAAAACTGTTTTTT. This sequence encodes CASSTARADNEKLFF.